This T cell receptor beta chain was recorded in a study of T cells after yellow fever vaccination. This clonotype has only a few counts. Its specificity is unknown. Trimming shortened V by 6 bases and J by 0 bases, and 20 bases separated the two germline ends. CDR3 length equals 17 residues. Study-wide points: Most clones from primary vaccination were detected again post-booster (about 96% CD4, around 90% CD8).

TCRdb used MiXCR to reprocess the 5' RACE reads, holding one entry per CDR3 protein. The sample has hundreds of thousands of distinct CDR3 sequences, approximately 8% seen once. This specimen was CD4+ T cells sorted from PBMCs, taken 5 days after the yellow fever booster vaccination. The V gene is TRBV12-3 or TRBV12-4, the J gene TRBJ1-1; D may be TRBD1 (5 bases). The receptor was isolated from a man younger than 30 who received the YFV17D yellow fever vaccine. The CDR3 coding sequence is TGTGCCAGCAGAATCTGGGGGTCAGGCCAAATGAACACTGAAGCTTTCTTT. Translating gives CASRIWGSGQMNTEAFF.